This is a list of T cell receptor beta chains from one sample in a study of blood T cell repertoires in COVID-19. The assay was immunoSEQ multiplex PCR, and TCRdb's table has in-frame clones only and misses some. The sample lists 130,000 to 150,000 clones; around four fifths were seen once. Material for sequencing was peripheral blood. These receptors originate from a human donor in a cohort sampled during active COVID-19. The CDR3 runs from the conserved cysteine through the conserved F or W. Fields, in order: CDR3 length, D gene, V gene, clone size, J gene, CDR3 protein, CDR3 DNA. The D gene is left open where the match is weak. A row's size may be missing; if present it is once, few, many or a size class.

>13|TRBD1|TRBV12-3/TRBV12-4|-|TRBJ1-2
CASTVTGNYGYTF
TGTGCCAGCACCGTGACAGGGAACTATGGCTACACCTTC
>14|-|TRBV7-2|-|TRBJ2-5
CASSLDTPRETQYF
TGTGCCAGCAGCCTAGACACCCCGAGGGAGACCCAGTACTTC
>13|-|TRBV5-6|once|TRBJ2-7
CASSLVRSYEQYF
TGTGCCAGCAGCTTGGTGAGAAGCTACGAGCAGTACTTC
>16|TRBD1|TRBV5-6|-|TRBJ1-2
CASSLVGTGNNYGYTF
TGTGCCAGCAGCTTGGTAGGGACAGGGAATAACTATGGCTACACCTTC
>15|TRBD1|TRBV28|-|TRBJ1-5
CASSPQQGAHQPQHF
TGTGCCAGCAGTCCCCAGCAGGGGGCGCATCAGCCCCAGCATTTT
>14|TRBD1|TRBV7-8|-|TRBJ1-2
CASSLGTGPGGYTF
TGTGCCAGCAGCTTAGGGACAGGGCCTGGCGGCTACACCTTC
>15|-|TRBV5-1|once|TRBJ2-3
CASSLDRDSTDTQYF
TGCGCCAGCAGCTTGGACAGGGATAGTACAGATACGCAGTATTTT
>14|TRBD1|TRBV5-4|-|TRBJ2-3
CASSPGQGRDTQYF
TGTGCCAGCAGTCCGGGACAGGGCAGGGATACGCAGTATTTT
>12|TRBD1|TRBV18|-|TRBJ1-2
CASTRTGDGYTF
TGTGCCAGCACGAGGACAGGGGATGGCTATACCTTC
>13|-|TRBV7-2|-|TRBJ2-2
CASSLQEGGELFF
TGTGCCAGCAGCTTACAGGAGGGCGGGGAGCTGTTTTTT
>13|TRBD1|TRBV5-1|-|TRBJ2-7
CASRTGIRDEQYF
TGCGCCAGCAGGACAGGGATTCGAGACGAGCAGTACTTC
>12|-|TRBV5-1|-|TRBJ1-2
CASGVTGYGYTF
TGCGCCAGCGGGGTGACAGGCTATGGCTACACCTTC
>17|-|TRBV4-3|-|TRBJ2-1
CASSPISGGAHQNEQFF
TGCGCCAGCAGCCCAATCTCGGGCGGGGCCCATCAGAATGAGCAGTTCTTC
>13|TRBD1|TRBV27|-|TRBJ2-7
CASSQRQGWEQYF
TGTGCCAGCAGTCAAAGACAGGGGTGGGAGCAGTACTTC
>14|-|TRBV5-1|-|TRBJ2-1
CASSLVVGGNEQFF
TGCGCCAGCAGCTTGGTTGTTGGCGGTAATGAGCAGTTCTTC
>17|TRBD1|TRBV4-2|once|TRBJ1-1
CASSSFATGELNTEAFF
TGTGCCAGCAGCTCCTTCGCGACAGGGGAATTGAACACTGAAGCTTTCTTT
>19|-|TRBV6-2/TRBV6-3|-|TRBJ1-6
CASSPSSRRGTGYNSPLHF
TGTGCCAGCAGTCCGTCCAGTCGACGGGGGACGGGCTATAATTCACCCCTCCACTTT
>16|TRBD2|TRBV7-8|few|TRBJ2-5
CASSQGLAGGLGSQYF
TGTGCCAGCAGCCAGGGACTAGCGGGGGGATTAGGGTCCCAGTACTTC
>11|-|TRBV3-1/TRBV3-2|-|TRBJ1-5
CASSQGGPQHF
TGTGCCAGCAGCCAGGGAGGCCCCCAGCATTTT
>17|-|TRBV6-2/TRBV6-3|-|TRBJ1-5
CASSYSTGKSVNQPQHF
TGTGCCAGCAGTTACTCGACGGGGAAATCGGTCAATCAGCCCCAGCATTTT
>15|-|TRBV9|-|TRBJ2-3
CASSPGEPSTDTQYF
TGTGCCAGCAGCCCCGGAGAACCTAGCACAGATACGCAGTATTTT
>16|-|TRBV7-9|-|TRBJ2-2
CASSSYGGTNTGELFF
TGTGCCAGCAGCTCCTACGGAGGGACGAACACCGGGGAGCTGTTTTTT
>15|-|TRBV28|-|TRBJ2-1
CASRPGTKSVNEQFF
TGTGCCAGCAGACCCGGGACAAAGAGCGTCAATGAGCAGTTCTTC
>14|-|TRBV11-1|-|TRBJ1-1
CASSATGWSTEAFF
TGTGCCAGCAGTGCCACAGGATGGAGCACTGAAGCTTTCTTT
>15|TRBD1|TRBV5-4|-|TRBJ2-7
CASSPTGGQNYEQYF
TGTGCCAGCAGCCCGACAGGGGGACAAAACTACGAGCAGTACTTC
>13|TRBD1|TRBV6-5|-|TRBJ1-1
CASGDRVQAEAFF
TGTGCCAGCGGGGACAGGGTTCAAGCTGAAGCTTTCTTT
>16|TRBD1|TRBV3-1/TRBV3-2|-|TRBJ2-7
CASSQDRGTGLYEQYF
TGTGCCAGCAGCCAAGATCGGGGGACAGGGCTCTACGAGCAGTACTTC
>18|TRBD1|TRBV4-1|-|TRBJ1-1
CASSQGGAGGLFGSEAFF
TGCGCCAGCAGCCAAGGAGGGGCAGGGGGGCTGTTTGGATCTGAAGCTTTCTTT
>14|-|TRBV5-6|-|TRBJ1-2
CASSLGTANYGYTF
TGTGCCAGCAGCTTGGGGACAGCCAACTATGGCTACACCTTC
>14|TRBD2|TRBV29-1|-|TRBJ2-5
CSVVGTSGQETQYF
TGCAGCGTTGTAGGGACTAGCGGTCAAGAGACCCAGTACTTC
>18|-|TRBV7-2|-|TRBJ1-4
CASSLVSPGTIRSEKLFF
TGTGCCAGCAGCTTAGTTTCTCCCGGGACAATCCGAAGTGAAAAACTGTTTTTT
>17|-|TRBV5-4|few|TRBJ1-1
CASSFKTNPRLNTEAFF
TGTGCCAGCAGCTTTAAGACCAACCCGAGGTTGAACACTGAAGCTTTCTTT
>13|TRBD1|TRBV12-3/TRBV12-4|-|TRBJ1-2
CASSLDRWDGYTF
TGTGCCAGCAGTTTGGACAGGTGGGATGGCTACACCTTC
>14|-|TRBV5-8|-|TRBJ1-2
CASSYPQGAYGYTF
TGTGCCAGCAGCTATCCCCAGGGCGCATATGGCTACACCTTC
>15|-|TRBV7-9|-|TRBJ1-1
CASSLAGTLNTEAFF
TGTGCCAGCAGCTTAGCCGGGACACTGAACACTGAAGCTTTCTTT
>16|TRBD1|TRBV7-6|-|TRBJ2-1
CASSFAPGGSYNEQFF
TGTGCCAGCAGCTTCGCCCCAGGGGGCTCCTACAATGAGCAGTTCTTC
>16|TRBD2|TRBV9|once|TRBJ2-2
CASSPSSGGYAGELFF
TGTGCCAGCAGCCCGTCTTCGGGAGGATACGCCGGGGAGCTGTTTTTT
>14|TRBD1|TRBV30|-|TRBJ1-2
CAWSGQGVFYGYTF
TGTGCCTGGTCCGGACAGGGGGTCTTCTATGGCTACACCTTC
>17|TRBD1|TRBV19|-|TRBJ2-7
CASSIRSGGFGVYEQYF
TGTGCCAGTAGTATCAGGTCAGGGGGATTTGGCGTCTACGAGCAGTACTTC
>15|TRBD1|TRBV5-5|-|TRBJ1-2
CASSLGATGVHGYTF
TGTGCCAGCAGCTTGGGAGCGACAGGGGTACATGGCTACACCTTC
>15|-|TRBV7-3|-|TRBJ2-2
CASSLTRGDTGELFF
TGTGCCAGCAGCTTAACTCGCGGTGACACCGGGGAGCTGTTTTTT
>14|TRBD1|TRBV15|-|TRBJ1-5
CATSTKTGLQPQHF
TGTGCCACCAGCACGAAGACAGGGCTACAGCCCCAGCATTTT
>16|TRBD2|TRBV7-3|-|TRBJ2-1
CASSFSRSGGADEQFF
TGTGCCAGCAGCTTTTCTCGTAGCGGGGGGGCCGATGAGCAGTTCTTC
>15|-|TRBV15|once|TRBJ1-6
CATSRGGGENSPLHF
TGTGCCACCAGCAGAGGGGGGGGTGAAAATTCACCCCTCCACTTT
>10|-|TRBV19|-|TRBJ1-5
CASSGLRFHF
TGTGCCAGTAGTGGCCTCAGATTTCATTTT
>15|TRBD1|TRBV19|-|TRBJ2-1
CASSRQGESYNEQFF
TGTGCCAGTAGCCGACAGGGGGAGTCCTACAATGAGCAGTTCTTC
>14|TRBD1|TRBV10-1|-|TRBJ2-2
CASSGGGQTGELFF
TGCGCCAGCAGTGGAGGGGGCCAGACCGGGGAGCTGTTTTTT
>15|-|TRBV10-2|-|TRBJ1-1
CATHREGPVNTEAFF
TGCGCCACCCATCGGGAGGGGCCGGTGAACACTGAAGCTTTCTTT
>14|-|TRBV9|-|TRBJ1-4
CASSLKQGPEKLFF
TGTGCCAGCAGCCTTAAGCAGGGTCCTGAAAAACTGTTTTTT